The 5 T cell receptor beta chains below come from one sample, sequenced in a study of CD8 T cells in Susac syndrome. Roughly 0.45 to 1 ug RNA was reverse transcribed with random hexamers. TCRdb analysed the immunoSEQ multiplex PCR reads with MiXCR anew, one entry per CDR3 protein. Counted here are about 80,000 distinct CDR3 sequences, roughly 95% occurring once; the ten biggest clones make up about 0.41%. Specimen: CD8+ T cells from PBMCs. The receptor set was obtained from a human donor with Susac syndrome.

The chain combines TRBV6-5 with TRBJ2-5; possible D gene TRBD2, 6 bases. Germline V gene data show CDR1 as MNHEY and CDR2 as SVGAGI. Deletions cut 7 bases from V and 5 bases from J, with 17 bases between. The CDR3 covers 14 residues. CDR3: CASTSPGVEETQYF. The CDR3 DNA reads TGTGCCAGCACCTCCCCGGGGGTTGAGGAGACCCAGTACTTC.

The chain couples TRBV20-1 to TRBJ2-1; no definite D call. This CDR3 has 10 amino acids. CDR1 and CDR2 (germline): DFQATT, SNEGSKA (reference sequence). Trimming stripped 2 bases from V and 4 bases from J, with 0 bases between. The CDR3 nucleotides are TGCAGTGCTAGATACAATGAGCAGTTCTTC. Translated: CSARYNEQFF.

CDR3 region: CASSQDVVTGIGGVNTEAFF. DNA of the CDR3: TGCGCCAGCAGCCAAGACGTAGTGACAGGGATAGGCGGTGTGAACACTGAAGCTTTCTTT. This rearrangement joins TRBV4-3 to TRBJ1-1; 7 bases are shared with TRBD1. Trimming cost V 0 bases and J 0 bases; bases outside gene matches: 16. This CDR3 has 20 residues. The V gene's germline CDR1 is LGHNA and CDR2 YSLEER.

The CDR3, as DNA: TGTGCCAGCAGTGTCACAGATACGCAGTATTTT. Protein product: CASSVTDTQYF. V usage is TRBV28 and J usage is TRBJ2-3; unclear D gene. V lost 5 bases, J lost 2 bases, and 2 bases lay in between. The germline V gene has CDR1 MDHEN and CDR2 SYDVKM. CDR3 size: 11 residues. Full variable domain (outside the CDR3, taken from reference TRBV28 and TRBJ2-3): DVKVTQSSRYLVKRTGEKVFLECVQDMDHENMFWYRQDPGLGLRLIYFSYDVKMKEKGDIPEGYSVSREKKERFSLILESASTNQTSMYLCASSVTDTQYFGPGTRLTVL.

The CDR3 nucleotides read TGTGCCAGCAGTTTGCGCGGGAGGGCCTACGAGCAGTACTTC. The encoded protein is CASSLRGRAYEQYF. The chain is built from TRBV28 and TRBJ2-7; 9 bases agree with TRBD2. Germline V lookup: CDR1 MDHEN, CDR2 SYDVKM. This CDR3 spans 14 amino acids. With V trimmed by 3 bases and J by 2 bases, 2 bases remained unmatched.